Listed here is a single T cell receptor (beta chain). This receptor's antigen is unknown. No quality values exist for individual bases; no much larger clone is one base distant. The sample comes from a study of post-analysis software for immune sequencing data (dated by TCRdb to the mid-2010s). Notes on the research overall: Recorded disease courses included relapsing-remitting, secondary progressive and progressive-relapsing multiple sclerosis, with some patients lacking subtype annotation. The patient repertoires were set against eleven to twelve previously published healthy control repertoires from donors whose ages ranged from roughly 6 to 26 years. A subset of samples was prepared in parallel using single-end sample barcoding, then pooled and co-amplified after Illumina adapter ligation. Overall results and qualifications from the work: The control group was slightly older than the multiple sclerosis patient group. Compared with controls, multiple sclerosis patients had significantly lower normalized Chao1 diversity, a finding suggesting substantial peripheral T-cell clonal expansion. Direct clustering with F measure showed strong co-clustering of samples prepared in the same batch, prompting a batch-effect correction.

To demonstrate the VDJtools post-analysis software, the study profiled TCR beta repertoires from the peripheral blood of 10 to 15 young patients with multiple sclerosis. The patients with multiple sclerosis were children and adolescents between about 6 and 17 years of age. The library was prepared using PCR. Sequencing was carried out with an Illumina HiSeq 2500. To reduce PCR and sequencing biases, unique molecular identifiers were built into the TCR beta cDNA libraries. About 500,000 cDNA molecules were obtained per 1 to 10 million input T cells, so each molecule approximated one T cell. Patient libraries were prepared and sequenced with the same protocol used for the earlier healthy control dataset. Samples belonging to the same batch were prepared together, multiplexed and sequenced on a shared HiSeq lane. Per the original workflow: MIGEC handled the raw barcoded reads, throwing out single-read molecular identifier groups before consensus assembly and CDR3 extraction. Clonotype tables were post-analysed with VDJtools, normalizing diversity by down-sampling all datasets to the smallest sample size. In repertoire overlap clustering, CDR3 amino acid sequences, but not nucleotide sequences, were matched to correct batch-related cross-sample contamination. TCRdb cleaned the public reads at Q25 with fastp, built clones with MiXCR and kept in-frame beta chains. Rows are unified per CDR3 protein, each entry keeping the most common DNA and genes. TCRdb assigned the V and J calls; the authors' analysis was not used. This sample gives 750,000 to 950,000 distinct CDR3 sequences in total; around 53% of them show up just once. The ten largest account for over 4% of the sample.

The sequencing input was blood. The receptor was isolated from a girl aged 5-17 years with multiple sclerosis.

DNA sequence: TGTGCCAGCAGTTTATGGGGGGTGGGCGAAGAGACCCAGTACTTC. Its translation reads: CASSLWGVGEETQYF. The chain links TRBV27 with TRBJ2-5; TRBD2 could be the D gene, as 6 bases match. The trim is 1 base for V and 3 bases for J, with a gap of 12 bases between the germline ends. Per the germline V gene (reference sequence), MNHEY is the CDR1 and SMNVEV is the CDR2. The CDR3 runs 15 amino acids, cysteine and phenylalanine included. Kept here is only the CDR3 DNA, which spans 45 bases and is read in frame from base 1.